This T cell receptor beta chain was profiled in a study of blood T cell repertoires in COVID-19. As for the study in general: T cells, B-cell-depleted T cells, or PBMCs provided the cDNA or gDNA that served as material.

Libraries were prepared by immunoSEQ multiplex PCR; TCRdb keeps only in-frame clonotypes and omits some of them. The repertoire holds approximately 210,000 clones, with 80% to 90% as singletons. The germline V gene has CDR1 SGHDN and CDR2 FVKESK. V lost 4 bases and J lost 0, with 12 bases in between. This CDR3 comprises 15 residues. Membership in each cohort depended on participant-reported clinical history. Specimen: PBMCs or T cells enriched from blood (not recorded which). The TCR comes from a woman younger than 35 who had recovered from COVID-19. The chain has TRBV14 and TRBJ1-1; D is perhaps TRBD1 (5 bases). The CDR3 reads CASSRLRDLNTEAFF. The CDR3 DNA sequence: TGTGCCAGCAGCCGCCTCAGGGATTTGAACACTGAAGCTTTCTTT.